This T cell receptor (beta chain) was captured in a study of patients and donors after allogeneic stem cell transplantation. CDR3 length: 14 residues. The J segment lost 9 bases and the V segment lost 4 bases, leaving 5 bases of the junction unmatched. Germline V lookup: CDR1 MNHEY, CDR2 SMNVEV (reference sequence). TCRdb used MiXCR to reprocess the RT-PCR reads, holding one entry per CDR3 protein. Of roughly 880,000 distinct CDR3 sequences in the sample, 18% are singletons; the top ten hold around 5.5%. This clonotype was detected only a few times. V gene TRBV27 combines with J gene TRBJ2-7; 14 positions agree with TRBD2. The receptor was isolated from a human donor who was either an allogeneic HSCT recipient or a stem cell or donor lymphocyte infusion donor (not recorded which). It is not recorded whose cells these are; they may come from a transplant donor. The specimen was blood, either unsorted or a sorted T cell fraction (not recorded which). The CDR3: CASSSAGTSGRQYF. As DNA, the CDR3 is TGTGCCAGCAGTTCCGCCGGGACTAGCGGGAGGCAGTACTTC.